Presented here are 23 T cell receptor beta chains from one specimen sequenced in a study of cytomegalovirus exposure and HLA in healthy donors. PCR primers comprised 60 Vbeta and 13 Jbeta primers. Clones were sequenced by immunoSEQ multiplex PCR, and TCRdb holds only the in-frame ones, with some missing. The repertoire consists of over 150,000 clones, with 70% to 85% occurring once and the leading ten covering approximately 1.5%. Sequenced input: PBMCs. These receptors came from a woman under 40 in good health and CMV-seropositive.

V and J are TRBV30 and TRBJ2-3; D ambiguous. The CDR3 is 13 residues long. Trimming removed 1 base from V and 2 bases from J, with 7 bases in between. CDR1 and CDR2 from the germline V gene are GTSNPN and SVGIG (reference sequence). The CDR3 reads CAWSDISTDTQYF. For the CDR3, the DNA is TGTGCCTGGAGTGATATATCCACAGATACGCAGTATTTT.

The chain is built from TRBV25-1 and TRBJ2-7; TRBD1 might be the D (5 bases). The CDR3 contains 14 residues. Germline values: CDR1 MGHDK, CDR2 SYGVNS. The ends were cut back, 6 bases at V and 5 bases at J, with 17 bases in the middle. The CDR3 DNA is TGTGCCAGCAGCCCCTTAGGGGCCGCCCACGAGCAGTACTTC. Translation gives CASSPLGAAHEQYF.

V gene TRBV27 combines with J gene TRBJ1-2; D may be TRBD1 (5 bases). Germline V lookup: CDR1 MNHEY, CDR2 SMNVEV (reference sequence). The CDR3 has 20 residues. Trimming pared 2 bases from V and 2 bases from J, leaving 27 bases between. The CDR3, as DNA: TGTGCCAGCAGTTTAAGGGTGGCCTCGGACATCCGACTTCTAAACTATGGCTACACCTTC. This encodes CASSLRVASDIRLLNYGYTF.

The chain recombines TRBV7-2 with TRBJ2-1, with TRBD2 as a possible D gene (6 bases). Trimming stripped 5 bases from V and 8 bases from J, with 10 bases between. Germline assignment: CDR1 SGHTA and CDR2 FQGNSA. The CDR3 is 12 residues long. CDR3 residues: CASSQWRDEQFF. Written as DNA, the CDR3 is TGTGCCAGCAGCCAATGGAGGGATGAGCAGTTCTTC.

This chain connects TRBV6-5 to TRBJ2-5; possible D gene TRBD1, 6 bases. The V gene lost 6 bases and the J gene lost 10 bases, with 21 bases spanning the gap. The germline V gene encodes CDR1 MNHEY and CDR2 SVGAGI. The CDR3 contains 14 residues. CDR3 sequence (DNA): TGTGCCAGCAGCATTGACAGGCTCCAACCGGACCAGTACTTC. Protein sequence: CASSIDRLQPDQYF.

The CDR3 here is CASSDATGSGTQYF. CDR3 DNA: TGCGCCAGCAGCGACGCTACGGGGTCAGGGACCCAGTACTTC. V and J are TRBV5-1 and TRBJ2-5, with D possibly matching TRBD2 (5 bases). This CDR3 has 14 residues. V gave up 4 bases and J gave up 7 bases, with 17 bases separating them. The V gene's germline CDR1 is SGHRS and CDR2 YFSETQ.

This chain uses TRBV6-6 with TRBJ1-1; TRBD1 is a possible D gene (5 bases). The V gene lost 9 bases and the J gene lost 2 bases, with 19 bases spanning the gap. Germline V CDR1 and CDR2: MNHNY, SVGAGI (reference sequence). This CDR3 region has 15 residues. CDR3 coding DNA: TGTGCCAGTATAAAACAGGCGGCCATTAACACTGAAGCTTTCTTT. It translates to CASIKQAAINTEAFF.

This clone was seen a single time. V and J are TRBV5-4 and TRBJ1-2, with D perhaps TRBD1 (6 bases). Trimming cost V 3 bases and J 0 bases, with 12 bases left between them. This CDR3 contains 15 residues. Germline CDR1 and CDR2: SGHNT and YYREEE (reference sequence). CDR3 region: CASSWAQGSNYGYTF. The CDR3 DNA reads as TGTGCCAGCAGCTGGGCACAGGGTTCTAACTATGGCTACACCTTC. Supplemented by reference TRBV5-4 and TRBJ1-2, the full variable domain reads ETGVTQSPTHLIKTRGQQVTLRCSSQSGHNTVSWYQQALGQGPQFIFQYYREEENGRGNFPPRFSGLQFPNYSSELNVNALELDDSALYLCASSWAQGSNYGYTFGSGTRLTVV.

This clone was counted a few times. The genes are TRBV10-2 and TRBJ1-5; D unresolved. CDR3 size: 14 residues. The V gene lost 0 bases and the J gene lost 3 bases, with 6 bases spanning the gap. The germline CDR1 and CDR2 sequences are WSHSY and SAAADI. The CDR3 loop is CASSESQINQPQHF. For the CDR3, the DNA is TGCGCCAGCAGTGAGTCCCAGATCAATCAGCCCCAGCATTTT.

V and J are TRBV5-1 and TRBJ2-7, with D perhaps TRBD2 (12 bases). The CDR3 is made up of 18 amino acids. Germline V gene data show CDR1 as SGHRS and CDR2 as YFSETQ. With 7 bases removed from V and 5 bases from J, the gap between germline ends came to 31 bases. CDR3 amino acids: CASSGQGAGLAGSDEQYF. CDR3 in DNA: TGCGCCAGCTCCGGACAGGGGGCCGGACTAGCGGGAAGCGACGAGCAGTACTTC.

The J gene is TRBJ2-3, the V gene TRBV5-1, with 11 nucleotides matching TRBD2. Germline CDR1 reads SGHRS; CDR2 reads YFSETQ. The V gene end was trimmed by 3 bases and the J gene end by 4 bases; junction bases not matched to a gene: 10. The CDR3 has 17 residues. The CDR3 sequence is CASSSAQTSGVSDTQYF. Here the CDR3 DNA reads TGCGCCAGCAGCTCTGCTCAGACTAGCGGGGTATCAGATACGCAGTATTTT.

CDR3 amino acids: CASRDRGVGYGYTF. In DNA, the CDR3 is TGTGCCAGCAGGGACAGGGGAGTAGGCTATGGCTACACCTTC. The chain links TRBV2 to TRBJ1-2, with 9 nucleotides matching TRBD1. Trimming took 6 bases from V and 4 from J; bases not matched to a gene: 6. Germline V gene data show CDR1 as SNHLY and CDR2 as FYNNEI. The CDR3 length is 14 residues.

The chain couples TRBV9 to TRBJ2-1; 13 bases match TRBD2. CDR1 SGDLS and CDR2 YYNGEE come from the germline V gene. This CDR3 contains 17 residues. Unmatched junction bases numbered 13, after V lost 4 bases and J lost 9 bases. The CDR3 bases are TGTGCCAGCAGCTTAGGCACCGGACTAGCGGGAGAGGGTGAGCAGTTCTTC. Residues: CASSLGTGLAGEGEQFF.

This chain uses TRBV19 with TRBJ1-5, with D uncertain. Trimming shortened V by 9 bases and J by 6 bases, and 21 bases separated the two germline ends. Germline V gives CDR1 LNHDA, CDR2 SQIVND (reference sequence). The CDR3 runs to 15 residues. CDR3 in DNA: TGTGCCAGCCTCAGGTTGTCGGGGTCCGGTCAGCCCCAGCATTTT. Its translation: CASLRLSGSGQPQHF.

The chain carries TRBV18 and TRBJ2-7, with 13 bases identical to TRBD2. CDR1 KGHSH and CDR2 LQKENI come from the germline V gene. V lost 6 bases and J lost 12; bases outside the gene matches: 8. This CDR3 contains 13 residues. The CDR3 DNA follows: TGTGCCAGCTCTCTTGGACTAGCGGGAGATCTGTACTTC. This sequence encodes CASSLGLAGDLYF.

The J gene is TRBJ2-1, the V gene TRBV9; D is possibly TRBD2 (5 bases). CDR3 size: 16 residues. V was trimmed by 3 bases and J by 0 bases, leaving 13 bases between them. CDR1 SGDLS and CDR2 YYNGEE come from the germline V gene. CDR3 DNA sequence: TGTGCCAGCAGCGCCCGGGGTTTGGGCTCCTACAATGAGCAGTTCTTC. This gives the protein CASSARGLGSYNEQFF.

This clone was seen a single time. The chain employs TRBV7-6 and TRBJ2-5, with TRBD1 matching 9 bases. The CDR3 contains 14 residues. Unmatched junction bases numbered 4, after V lost 3 bases and J lost 5 bases. Germline V gene sequence: CDR1 SGHVS, CDR2 FNYEAQ. Here the CDR3 reads CASSLGQGVETQYF. CDR3 bases: TGTGCCAGCAGCTTGGGACAGGGCGTGGAGACCCAGTACTTC.

The chain has TRBV27 and TRBJ2-3; TRBD2 aligns across 7 bases. Germline CDR1 and CDR2: MNHEY and SMNVEV (reference sequence). The CDR3 length is 14 residues. V gave up 6 bases and J gave up 6 bases; unmatched junction bases: 9. In nucleotides, the CDR3 is TGTGCCAGCAGCAGGCGGGAGCGGGCGGATACGCAGTATTTT. This translates into CASSRRERADTQYF.

The rearrangement links TRBV7-9 to TRBJ2-3; TRBD2 matches at 9 bases. Germline V lookup: CDR1 SEHNR, CDR2 FQNEAQ (reference sequence). The CDR3 runs to 17 residues. Losses at the gene ends were 6 bases for V and 2 bases for J; bases not matched to a gene: 12. CDR3 DNA: TGTGCCAGCAGTCTACCCCGCGGCGGGAGGGCCACAGATACGCAGTATTTT. It codes for CASSLPRGGRATDTQYF.

V usage is TRBV23-1 and J usage is TRBJ2-2; 12 bases line up with TRBD2. TRBV23-1 is an ORF for which the function is uncertain. Trimming removed 4 bases from V and 4 bases from J; junction bases left unmatched: 13. The CDR3 is 19 residues long. CDR3 sequence: CASSRTSGKPSWCTGELFF. CDR3 coding DNA: TGCGCCAGCAGTCGGACTAGCGGGAAACCCTCCTGGTGCACCGGGGAGCTGTTTTTT.

The chain carries TRBV19 and TRBJ1-2; 12 bases agree with TRBD1. In germline, CDR1 is LNHDA, CDR2 SQIVND (reference sequence). V was clipped by 7 bases and J by 7 bases; unmatched bases: 10. This CDR3 contains 15 residues. CDR3 coding DNA: TGTGCCAGTATCTTTCCGGGACAGGGGGCGCCTGGCTACACCTTC. As protein: CASIFPGQGAPGYTF.

The rearrangement joins TRBV5-1 to TRBJ1-1, with D tentatively TRBD1 (5 bases). The CDR3 extends over 16 amino acids. Germline CDR1 and CDR2: SGHRS and YFSETQ. Trimming left V 0 bases short and J 5 bases short, with 17 bases between. The CDR3 protein is CASSLGTGGTRTEAFF. CDR3 sequence (DNA): TGCGCCAGCAGCTTGGGTACCGGGGGGACGAGGACTGAAGCTTTCTTT.

The chain carries TRBV30 and TRBJ2-1; no definite D call. With 2 bases removed from V and 8 bases from J, the gap between germline ends came to 16 bases. CDR1 and CDR2 (germline): GTSNPN, SVGIG (reference sequence). CDR3 length: 14 amino acids. CDR3 in DNA: TGTGCCTGGAGTCCCGACTTGATATGGGATGAGCAGTTCTTC. Encoded protein: CAWSPDLIWDEQFF.